These T cell receptor beta chains were read from a single sample in a study of regulatory T cells in long-lasting Graves disease. TCRdb independently ran MiXCR on the multiplex PCR reads; one entry per CDR3 protein. The table lists some 230,000 distinct CDR3 sequences, around 17% of them singletons. This specimen was peripheral blood mononuclear cells (PBMCs), taken at new diagnosis, from a patient treated with antithyroid drugs. These receptors originate from a female donor with Graves disease. CDR3s include the opening cysteine and the closing phenylalanine or tryptophan. The order of the fields is J gene, D gene, clone size, V gene, CDR3 DNA, CDR3 protein. A D gene is named only where the DNA matches it firmly. Clone size is stated in some rows and not others, as once, few, many or a class when expanded.

J: TRBJ2-3; D: -; size: many; V: TRBV6-5; DNA: TGTGCCAGCAGTTACTCACGGGCAGATACGCAGTATTTT; CDR3: CASSYSRADTQYF
J: TRBJ2-1; D: -; size: many; V: TRBV3-1; DNA: TGTGCCAGCAGCCAACCCGGGGAGAGCGGGACAATCTCCTACAATGAGCAGTTCTTC; CDR3: CASSQPGESGTISYNEQFF
J: TRBJ2-3; D: TRBD2; size: -; V: TRBV19; DNA: TGTGCCAGTAGTCCAACCGGGACTATATTTACGCAGTATTTT; CDR3: CASSPTGTIFTQYF
J: TRBJ2-3; D: TRBD2; size: many; V: TRBV5-4; DNA: TGTGCCAGCAGCCCTGGGACTAGCGGGAGCGCCGGCACAGATACGCAGTATTTT; CDR3: CASSPGTSGSAGTDTQYF
J: TRBJ1-5; D: -; size: many; V: TRBV19; DNA: TGTGCCAGTAGTATGAGGCAGGGTACGGCTCAGCCCCAGCATTTT; CDR3: CASSMRQGTAQPQHF
J: TRBJ1-1; D: -; size: many; V: TRBV20-1; DNA: TGCAGTGCTAGAGGTGGGTTGCTGGGAACTGAAGCTTTCTTT; CDR3: CSARGGLLGTEAFF
J: TRBJ1-5; D: -; size: -; V: TRBV6-1; DNA: TGTGCCACCGCGGATCCCAATCAGCCCCAGCATTTT; CDR3: CATADPNQPQHF
J: TRBJ2-1; D: TRBD2; size: -; V: TRBV18; DNA: TGTGCCAGCTCACCAACCCAGGGACTAGCGGGAGTCTCCTACAATGAGCAGTTCTTC; CDR3: CASSPTQGLAGVSYNEQFF
J: TRBJ2-1; D: TRBD1; size: many; V: TRBV7-8; DNA: TGTGCCAGCAGCTTGGGACAGGACGATTACAATGAGCAGTTCTTC; CDR3: CASSLGQDDYNEQFF
J: TRBJ1-1; D: -; size: -; V: TRBV29-1; DNA: TGCAGCGCGGACGGACAGCCTGATAACACTGAAGCTTTCTTT; CDR3: CSADGQPDNTEAFF
J: TRBJ2-7; D: -; size: many; V: TRBV29-1; DNA: TGCAGCGTTGGGACAGAATACGAGCAGTACTTC; CDR3: CSVGTEYEQYF
J: TRBJ1-2; D: -; size: many; V: TRBV24-1; DNA: TGTGCCACCAGAAGACCCTGGACGGACGGCTATGGCTACACCTTC; CDR3: CATRRPWTDGYGYTF
J: TRBJ1-2; D: TRBD1; size: -; V: TRBV27; DNA: TGTGCCAGCAGTTTCGACAGGGGGCCGGAGACCTTC; CDR3: CASSFDRGPETF
J: TRBJ2-5; D: -; size: -; V: TRBV12-3/TRBV12-4; DNA: TGTGCCAGCAGGCAAGATGGAGAGACCCAGTACTTC; CDR3: CASRQDGETQYF
J: TRBJ2-5; D: -; size: -; V: TRBV6-1; DNA: TGTGCCAGCAGGGCCCCCCGAGCGGCTGTCGGGAAGACCCAGTACTTC; CDR3: CASRAPRAAVGKTQYF
J: TRBJ1-6; D: -; size: many; V: TRBV2; DNA: TGTGCCAGCAGTGAAATGGGGGATAATTCACCCCTCCACTTT; CDR3: CASSEMGDNSPLHF
J: TRBJ1-2; D: TRBD1; size: many; V: TRBV24-1; DNA: TGTGCCACCAGTGACCCCGGACAGGGAAGCAGCTATGGCTACACCTTC; CDR3: CATSDPGQGSSYGYTF
J: TRBJ2-1; D: TRBD2; size: many; V: TRBV24-1; DNA: TGTGCCACCAGTGGGACTAGCAGCTACAATGAGCAGTTCTTC; CDR3: CATSGTSSYNEQFF
J: TRBJ2-3; D: -; size: many; V: TRBV7-9; DNA: TGTGCCAGCAGCTCCCGAGTTCGCACAGATACGCAGTATTTT; CDR3: CASSSRVRTDTQYF
J: TRBJ1-2; D: TRBD1; size: few; V: TRBV5-1; DNA: TGCGCCAGCAGCTTGGAGGGAGGGGGCACGGAGACCTTC; CDR3: CASSLEGGGTETF
J: TRBJ2-7; D: -; size: many; V: TRBV20-1; DNA: TGCAGTGCTAGGTCCTACTACGAGCAGTACTTC; CDR3: CSARSYYEQYF
J: TRBJ2-5; D: -; size: -; V: TRBV7-9; DNA: TGTGCCAGCAGCTCGCCCCTGGGGGGGGGCTTAGAGGAGACCCAGTACTTC; CDR3: CASSSPLGGGLEETQYF